The 4 T cell receptor beta chains below come from one sample, sequenced in a study of PD-1 blockade in classical Hodgkin lymphoma. Time point noted: cycle 4 day 1 (C4D1), after more than five weeks of nivolumab. Autologous stem cell transplantation was followed by relapse in every patient, and brentuximab vedotin exposure varied. The data were produced by immunoSEQ multiplex PCR, yet TCRdb's version contains in-frame clones alone and is incomplete. The table lists about 89,000 clones, over 75% of them singletons. Sequences were derived from peripheral blood mononuclear cells (PBMCs), sampled before the fourth cycle of nivolumab. The receptors shown here come from a human donor with classical Hodgkin lymphoma.

This clone came up once. The chain joins TRBV28 to TRBJ2-7, with TRBD2 as a possible D gene (6 bases). CDR1 is MDHEN, CDR2 SYDVKM, per germline. The ends were cut back, 3 bases at V and 2 bases at J, with 17 bases in the middle. The CDR3 has 16 residues. Here the CDR3 reads CASSFGGAPTAYEQYF. The DNA for the CDR3 is TGTGCCAGCAGTTTTGGAGGGGCTCCCACCGCCTACGAGCAGTACTTC.

The V gene is TRBV7-8, the J gene TRBJ2-5; unclear D gene. CDR1 SGHVS and CDR2 FQNEAQ come from the germline V gene. There are 13 residues in the CDR3. Trimming took 2 bases from V and 5 from J, leaving 9 bases between them. In DNA, the CDR3 is TGTGCCAGCAGCTTACGGGTGTGGGAGACCCAGTACTTC. It specifies CASSLRVWETQYF.

The chain is built from TRBV6-5 and TRBJ2-6; 7 positions match TRBD2. Per germline, CDR1 MNHEY and CDR2 SVGAGI. The V gene end was trimmed by 6 bases and the J gene end by 4 bases; junction bases not matched to a gene: 3. The CDR3 runs 14 residues. CDR3 sequence (DNA): TGTGCCAGCAGGGGGGGGAACGGGGCCAACGTCCTGACTTTC. It yields the protein CASRGGNGANVLTF.

The chain carries TRBV27 and TRBJ2-3; D call uncertain. Germline CDR1 MNHEY, CDR2 SMNVEV (reference sequence). The CDR3 is made up of 14 amino acids. Trimming pared 7 bases from V and 1 base from J, leaving 12 bases between. CDR3 sequence: CASTTETGTDTQYF. The DNA of the CDR3 is TGTGCCAGCACTACTGAGACCGGCACAGATACGCAGTATTTT.